This TCR beta chain was identified in a study of T-cell reconstitution after alpha-beta-depleted transplantation in children. Study results and limitations: Expanded graft clones numbering several hundred reportedly gave rise to alpha-beta T cells about two months after transplant. It was newly produced T cells that mostly accounted for T-cell counts and diversity one year after transplant. Diversity of TCRbeta at day 60 was high in some patients, arising from surviving recipient T cells and thymic progenitors.

This CDR3 has 15 residues. V was cut by 2 bases and J by 7 bases, with 17 bases left in between. Germline V gene lookup returns CDR1 SEHNR and CDR2 FQNEAQ (reference sequence). In its sample, this clonotype was seen many times. Its specificity is not known. Unique molecular identifiers tagged the TCRbeta library. TCRdb reanalysed the PCR reads using MiXCR and keeps one entry per CDR3 protein. The table shows a few hundred thousand distinct CDR3 sequences, with approximately 11% occurring only once. Sequences were derived from PBMCs, sampled before TCRalphabeta/CD19-depleted stem cell transplant. The sequence was obtained from a child younger than two with acute myeloid leukemia, due to receive a stem cell transplant. J is TRBJ1-1 and V is TRBV7-9; D is ambiguous. The chain's CDR3 is CASSLYPLGWDEAFF. CDR3 nucleotides: TGTGCCAGCAGCTTATATCCCCTAGGATGGGATGAAGCTTTCTTT.